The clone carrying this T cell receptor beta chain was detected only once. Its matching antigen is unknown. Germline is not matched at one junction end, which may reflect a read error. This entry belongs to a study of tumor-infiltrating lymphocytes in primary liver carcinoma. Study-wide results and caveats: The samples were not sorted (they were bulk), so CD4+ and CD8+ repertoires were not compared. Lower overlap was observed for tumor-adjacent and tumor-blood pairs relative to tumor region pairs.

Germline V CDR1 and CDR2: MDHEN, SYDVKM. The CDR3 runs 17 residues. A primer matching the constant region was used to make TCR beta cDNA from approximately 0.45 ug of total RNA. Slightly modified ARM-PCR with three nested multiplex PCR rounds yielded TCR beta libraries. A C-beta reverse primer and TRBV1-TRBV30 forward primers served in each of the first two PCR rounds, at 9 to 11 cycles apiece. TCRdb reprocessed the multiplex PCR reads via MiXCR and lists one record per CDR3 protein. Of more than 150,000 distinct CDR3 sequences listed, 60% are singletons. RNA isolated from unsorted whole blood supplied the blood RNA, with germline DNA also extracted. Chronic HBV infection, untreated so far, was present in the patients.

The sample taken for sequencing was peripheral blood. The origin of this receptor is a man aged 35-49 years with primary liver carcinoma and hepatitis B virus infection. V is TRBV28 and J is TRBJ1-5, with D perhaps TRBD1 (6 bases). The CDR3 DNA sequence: TGTGCCAGCTGTTTTACCTCAAGGGCAGGGGCGTACCAGCCCCAGCATTTT. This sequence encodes CASCFTSRAGAYQPQHF.